These T cell receptor beta chains were read from a single sample in a study of blood T cell repertoires in COVID-19. Only in-frame clones appear in the TCRdb table, and some are missing; sequencing was by immunoSEQ multiplex PCR. The sample contains 190,000 or so clones, about 91% of which appear only once. The sequenced sample was peripheral blood. These TCRs come from a woman in her thirties with acute or convalescent COVID-19. CDR3s include the opening cysteine and the closing phenylalanine or tryptophan. Each record gives: D gene, V gene, CDR3 length, clone size, J gene, CDR3 DNA, CDR3 protein. D genes are given only for firm matches. Size tells how often a clone was seen (once, few, many) or the class of an expanded clone, and some rows leave it out.

>NA|TRBV6-5|13|NA|TRBJ1-1
TGTGCCAGCAGTCTCAGGGTAAACACTGAAGCTTTCTTT
CASSLRVNTEAFF
>NA|TRBV4-2|15|NA|TRBJ1-2
TGTGCCAGCAGCCAGCTAACCGGGACAATCGATGGCTACACCTTC
CASSQLTGTIDGYTF
>TRBD2|TRBV9|16|NA|TRBJ2-3
TGTGCCAGCAGCGTAGGAGCTAACGGGAGGACAGATACGCAGTATTTT
CASSVGANGRTDTQYF
>NA|TRBV2|13|NA|TRBJ1-1
TGTGCCACGGGACATCATGGTGACACTGAAGCTTTCTTT
CATGHHGDTEAFF
>TRBD2|TRBV5-1|15|once|TRBJ2-3
TGCGCCAGCAGCTTTCAAGCGGGAGGCACAGATACGCAGTATTTT
CASSFQAGGTDTQYF
>TRBD1|TRBV3-1/TRBV3-2|14|few|TRBJ1-4
TGTGCCAGCAGCCGACAGGGGGCAGGGGAAAAACTGTTTTTT
CASSRQGAGEKLFF
>NA|TRBV6-5|13|once|TRBJ2-3
TGTGCCAGCACTGCAACAAGCACAGATACGCAGTATTTT
CASTATSTDTQYF
>TRBD2|TRBV20-1|17|NA|TRBJ2-7
TGCAGTGCTAGTAGTCGGGGTATGGCGGGAGGGCTCTACGAGCAGTACTTC
CSASSRGMAGGLYEQYF
>NA|TRBV7-9|16|NA|TRBJ2-1
TGTGCCAGCAGCTTAATTGGGGCAGTTTGGGTGGGTGAGCAGTTCTTC
CASSLIGAVWVGEQFF
>NA|TRBV7-9|13|NA|TRBJ1-1
TGTGCCAGCAGCTTAGGAGTCCAGGTTGAAGCTTTCTTT
CASSLGVQVEAFF
>TRBD2|TRBV4-1|18|NA|TRBJ2-2
TGCGCCAGCAGCTCCCGGACTAGCGGGAGGGTGGGCACCGGGGAGCTGTTTTTT
CASSSRTSGRVGTGELFF
>TRBD1|TRBV20-1|12|NA|TRBJ2-7
TGCAGTGCTAGTTCCGGGACAGGGGGATTCTACTTC
CSASSGTGGFYF
>TRBD1|TRBV5-8|13|once|TRBJ1-2
TGTGCCAGCAGCCTCAGGACAGGTTATGGCTACACCTTC
CASSLRTGYGYTF
>NA|TRBV10-3|11|NA|TRBJ2-1
TGTGCCATCAGCGCGAACGATGAGCAGTTCTTC
CAISANDEQFF
>NA|TRBV4-2|16|NA|TRBJ1-5
TGTGCCAGCAGCCAAGATTTGACAGGAAGCAATCAGCCCCAGCATTTT
CASSQDLTGSNQPQHF
>NA|TRBV19|13|NA|TRBJ1-2
TGTGCCAGTAGTCCCTCGGGGATCTATGGCTACACCTTC
CASSPSGIYGYTF
>TRBD2|TRBV11-2|15|NA|TRBJ2-5
TGTGCCAGCAGCTTCATAGCGGGAGGAATTGCGACCCAGTACTTC
CASSFIAGGIATQYF
>TRBD1|TRBV28|17|once|TRBJ1-6
TGTGCCAGCAGTTTGGGGACAGTTCGCGCCTATAATTCACCCCTCCACTTT
CASSLGTVRAYNSPLHF
>TRBD2|TRBV5-4|17|NA|TRBJ2-1
TGTGCCAGCACGAATGAACCTAGCGGTGGCTCCTACAATGAGCAGTTCTTC
CASTNEPSGGSYNEQFF
>NA|TRBV15|19|NA|TRBJ2-2
TGTGCCACCAGCAGAGGCTTCGGACAGGGAGGGTCAACAGGCGGGGAGCTGTTTTTT
CATSRGFGQGGSTGGELFF
>NA|TRBV12-3/TRBV12-4|13|NA|TRBJ1-2
TGTGCCAGCAGTTGGGCTGCTCTTGGGGGCTACACCTTC
CASSWAALGGYTF
>TRBD2|TRBV11-2|13|NA|TRBJ2-7
TGTGCCAGCAGCTCGGGACTAGACTACGAGCAGTACTTC
CASSSGLDYEQYF
>NA|TRBV9|13|NA|TRBJ1-2
TGTGCCAGCAGCGTAGGTCAGCGTAATGGCTACACCTTC
CASSVGQRNGYTF
>NA|TRBV19|13|NA|TRBJ2-6
TGTGCCAGTAGTACTGTAGGGGCCAACGTCCTGACTTTC
CASSTVGANVLTF
>TRBD1|TRBV28|13|NA|TRBJ2-5
TGTGCCAGCAGCCGAACAGGGGAAGAGACCCAGTACTTC
CASSRTGEETQYF
>TRBD1|TRBV6-1|15|NA|TRBJ1-2
TGTGCCAGCAGTGAAACCACCGGGACAGCGAATGGCTACACCTTC
CASSETTGTANGYTF
>TRBD2|TRBV7-2|15|NA|TRBJ2-7
TGTGCCAGCAGCTTAGCGCCTAGCGGGAGCGGCGAGCAGTACTTC
CASSLAPSGSGEQYF
>NA|TRBV12-3/TRBV12-4|13|once|TRBJ2-1
TGTGCCAGCAGTTTGAGTTACTCAAATGAGCAGTTCTTC
CASSLSYSNEQFF
>NA|TRBV7-9|16|NA|TRBJ2-4
TGTGCCAGCAGCTTATGGGCCGACCGGGACTCTAACATTCAGTACTTC
CASSLWADRDSNIQYF
>NA|TRBV5-1|17|NA|TRBJ2-1
TGCGCCAGCAGCCCGCCCCTCGGACACGGACCGGAAGGTGAGCAGTTCTTC
CASSPPLGHGPEGEQFF
>NA|TRBV11-2|13|once|TRBJ2-3
TGTGCCAGCAGCTCTTCGAGCACAGATACGCAGTATTTT
CASSSSSTDTQYF